Presented here are 17 T cell receptor beta chains from one specimen sequenced in a study of CD8+ T cells in alopecia areata. Regarding treatment: oral pan-JAK inhibitor, 5-10 mg twice daily. Isolated RNA was reverse transcribed into cDNA used as the sequencing template. Profiled with immunoSEQ multiplex PCR; TCRdb holds only in-frame clones, not every one. The table lists more than 110,000 clones, around four fifths of them singletons, with 25% in the top ten. The specimen comprised CD8+ T cells sorted from blood, sampled at week 4, from a patient treated with tofacitinib. These receptor sequences come from a human donor with alopecia areata.

This clone was observed a handful of times. The CDR3 sequence: CASSSSGQGSYEQYF. CDR3 DNA: TGTGCCAGCAGCTCCTCGGGACAGGGCTCCTACGAGCAGTACTTC. The rearrangement links TRBV7-2 to TRBJ2-7; TRBD1 matches at 9 bases. V lost 4 bases, J lost 0 bases, and 4 bases stayed unmatched. Looked up from germline, CDR1 is SGHTA and CDR2 is FQGNSA. The CDR3 contains 15 residues. The whole variable domain, remainder taken from reference TRBV7-2 and TRBJ2-7, is GAGVSQSPSNKVTEKGKDVELRCDPISGHTALYWYRQSLGQGLEFLIYFQGNSAPDKSGLPSDRFSAERTGGSVSTLTIQRTQQEDSAVYLCASSSSGQGSYEQYFGPGTRLTVT.

This chain uses TRBV4-3 with TRBJ2-1; D gene unclear. CDR1 is LGHNA and CDR2 is YSLEER in the germline V gene. The CDR3 extends over 13 amino acids. The V and J ends lost 1 base and 9 bases respectively, with 10 bases between them. The CDR3 sequence is CASSQVGFAEQFF. In DNA, the CDR3 is TGCGCCAGCAGCCAAGTAGGGTTTGCTGAGCAGTTCTTC.

The rearrangement links TRBV5-8 to TRBJ2-1; D is unclear. The V gene lost 4 bases and the J gene lost 4 bases, with 15 bases spanning the gap. The CDR3 is 15 residues long. The germline CDR1 and CDR2 sequences are SGHTS and YDEGEE. The CDR3 DNA is TGTGCCAGCAGCCTTGGACGGCTCCTTTACAATGAGCAGTTCTTC. It is translated as CASSLGRLLYNEQFF.

V gene TRBV14 combines with J gene TRBJ2-5; possible D gene TRBD1, 6 bases. CDR1 and CDR2 (germline): SGHDN, FVKESK. The CDR3 is 16 residues long. Deletions cut 1 base from V and 4 bases from J, with 16 bases between. Here the CDR3 DNA reads TGTGCCAGCAGCCAAGCCACAGGGTCTTGGGTAGAGACCCAGTACTTC. Amino acid sequence: CASSQATGSWVETQYF.

The V gene is TRBV6-6, the J gene TRBJ2-6; tentative D call: TRBD1 (6 bases). The V end lost 6 bases, the J end lost 2 bases, and 11 bases lay between the germline ends. The V gene's germline CDR1 is MNHNY and CDR2 SVGAGI (reference sequence). The CDR3 is 15 amino acids. DNA for the CDR3: TGTGCCAGCAGCTCTGAGGGGGCTGGGGCCAACGTCCTGACTTTC. This gives the protein CASSSEGAGANVLTF.

The chain uses TRBV5-1 and TRBJ2-5; 7 bases map to TRBD1. The CDR3 is made up of 14 amino acids. Germline loops: CDR1 SGHRS, CDR2 YFSETQ. Trimming took 4 bases from V and 3 from J; bases not matched to a gene: 6. CDR3 bases: TGCGCCAGCAGCGAAGACGGGACAGAAGAGACCCAGTACTTC. This sequence encodes CASSEDGTEETQYF.

In its sample, this clone was seen a few times. A much larger clone differs from this one at a single base, so this may be a read error. This same CDR3 is encoded by further DNA sequences in the sample. V usage is TRBV5-3 and J usage is TRBJ1-2; 8 nucleotides match TRBD1. TRBV5-3 is annotated as an ORF whose role is uncertain. The CDR3 is 15 residues long. The CDR3 bases are TGCGCCAGCAGCCAAGATAGGACAGGGCAATATGGCTACACCTTC. As protein: CASSQDRTGQYGYTF.

The chain is built from TRBV2 and TRBJ2-1; 11 positions agree with TRBD1. J was trimmed by 8 bases and V by 4 bases; bases with no gene match: 4. The CDR3 extends over 14 amino acids. Germline V gene sequence: CDR1 SNHLY, CDR2 FYNNEI. In DNA form, the CDR3 reads TGTGCCAGCAGTGGGGGACAGGGGGTCTATGAGCAGTTCTTC. This codes for CASSGGQGVYEQFF.

The chain is built from TRBV7-2 and TRBJ2-1; no clear D gene. Germline CDR1 SGHTA, CDR2 FQGNSA. CDR3 length: 12 residues. The ends were cut back, 5 bases at V and 4 bases at J, with 6 bases in the middle. The CDR3 is CASSPLYNEQFF. Written as DNA, the CDR3 is TGTGCCAGCAGCCCATTGTACAATGAGCAGTTCTTC.

This chain links TRBV30 with TRBJ2-7; D is ambiguous. The V gene's germline CDR1 is GTSNPN and CDR2 SVGIG (reference sequence). The CDR3 runs to 12 residues. Trimming pared 5 bases from V and 3 bases from J, leaving 11 bases between. The CDR3 nucleotides read TGTGCCTGGGGTCATGGGTTCTACGAGCAGTACTTC. Translating gives CAWGHGFYEQYF.

Notes on this clone: Other DNA sequences from this sample encode an identical CDR3 as well. V gene TRBV6-5 combines with J gene TRBJ2-7; a weak D match, TRBD1 (5 bases). The length of the CDR3 is 13 residues. Trimming left V 0 bases short and J 6 bases short, with 9 bases between. Per the germline V gene, CDR1 is MNHEY and CDR2 is SVGAGI. The chain's CDR3 is CASSYSGVREQYF. CDR3 bases: TGTGCCAGCAGTTACTCAGGGGTGCGCGAGCAGTACTTC.

CDR3 loop: CSARGLGSVQGAGELFF. The CDR3 region has the DNA TGCAGCGCCCGAGGACTAGGTTCGGTTCAAGGCGCCGGGGAGCTGTTTTTT. The chain links TRBV29-1 to TRBJ2-2; 7 bases are a match to TRBD2. The CDR3 is 17 residues long. The ends lost 7 bases at V and 6 bases at J; junction bases unmatched: 20. Germline values: CDR1 SQVTM, CDR2 ANQGSEA.

This clone appeared once. The V and J genes are TRBV4-1 and TRBJ2-5; 7 bases are a match to TRBD1. The CDR3 has 15 residues. Losses at the gene ends were 1 base for V and 4 bases for J; bases not matched to a gene: 6. CDR1 MGHRA and CDR2 YSYEKL come from the germline V gene. CDR3 in amino acids: CASSQGDSEGETQYF. The CDR3 DNA reads TGCGCCAGCAGCCAAGGGGACAGCGAGGGAGAGACCCAGTACTTC.

V is TRBV7-2 and J is TRBJ2-3; either TRBD1 or TRBD2 may supply D (5 bases each). Germline CDR1 reads SGHTA; CDR2 reads FQGNSA. The CDR3 loop spans 14 amino acids. Trimming cost V 1 base and J 1 base, with 6 bases left between them. DNA for the CDR3: TGTGCCAGCAGCTTAGTGGGGGGCACAGATACGCAGTATTTT. Protein product: CASSLVGGTDTQYF.

The J gene is TRBJ2-7, the V gene TRBV14; D possibly corresponds to TRBD1 (5 bases). The CDR3 length is 16 residues. V lost 2 bases and J 5 bases, leaving 19 bases between the germline ends. CDR1 is SGHDN and CDR2 is FVKESK in the germline V gene. DNA for the CDR3: TGTGCCAGCAGCCAATTCGTAGGACAACCTTCGGACGAGCAGTACTTC. Translated, it gives CASSQFVGQPSDEQYF.

This chain joins TRBV7-2 and TRBJ2-3; TRBD2 matches 10 bases. The CDR3 is made up of 16 amino acids. The junction had 9 bases not matched to a gene; V was cut back by 4 bases and J by 5 bases. Germline CDR1 is SGHTA and CDR2 is FQGNSA. CDR3 loop: CASSSIAGGGEDTQYF. As DNA, the CDR3 is TGTGCCAGCAGCTCGATAGCGGGGGGCGGGGAAGATACGCAGTATTTT.

The gene calls are TRBV27 and TRBJ2-7; D possibly corresponds to TRBD2 (7 bases). The germline V gene encodes CDR1 MNHEY and CDR2 SMNVEV (reference sequence). This CDR3 is built from 15 residues. Trimming pared 7 bases from V and 2 bases from J, leaving 18 bases between. The CDR3 protein is CASTHGGPNAYEQYF. CDR3 bases: TGTGCCAGCACCCACGGGGGGCCTAATGCCTACGAGCAGTACTTC.